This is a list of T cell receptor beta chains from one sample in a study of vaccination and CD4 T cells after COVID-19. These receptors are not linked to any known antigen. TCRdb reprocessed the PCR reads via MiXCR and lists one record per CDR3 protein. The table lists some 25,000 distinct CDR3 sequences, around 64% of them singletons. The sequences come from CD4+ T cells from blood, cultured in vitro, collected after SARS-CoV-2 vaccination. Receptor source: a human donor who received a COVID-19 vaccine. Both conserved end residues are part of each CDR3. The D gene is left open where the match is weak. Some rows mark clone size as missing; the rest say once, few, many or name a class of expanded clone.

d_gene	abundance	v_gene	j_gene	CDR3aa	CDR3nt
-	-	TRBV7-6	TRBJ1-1	CASSLSGRNTEAFF	TGTGCCAGCAGCTTAAGCGGGCGGAACACTGAAGCTTTCTTT
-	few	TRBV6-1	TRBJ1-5	CASSGQMRNQPQHF	TGTGCCAGCAGCGGACAGATGCGCAATCAGCCCCAGCATTTT
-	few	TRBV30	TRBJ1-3	CAWSRTQGRIHF	TGTGCCTGGAGTCGTACACAGGGAAGAATCCATTTT
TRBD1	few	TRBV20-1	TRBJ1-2	CSARQGANYGYTF	TGCAGTGCTAGACAGGGGGCGAACTATGGCTACACCTTC
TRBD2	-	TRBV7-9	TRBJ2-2	CASPIGRGANTGELFF	TGTGCCAGCCCCATAGGTCGGGGGGCGAACACCGGGGAGCTGTTTTTT
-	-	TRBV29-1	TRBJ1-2	CSVGTGDNYGCTF	-
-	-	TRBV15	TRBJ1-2	CATSRPPPPHANYGYTF	TGTGCCACCAGCAGACCTCCCCCCCCACATGCTAACTATGGCTACACCTTC
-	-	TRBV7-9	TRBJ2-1	CASSLGQTSYNEQFF	TGTGCCAGCAGCTTAGGCCAGACCTCCTACAATGAGCAGTTCTTC
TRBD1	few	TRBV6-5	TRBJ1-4	CASSYSTGGNEKLFF	TGTGCCAGCAGTTACTCTACAGGGGGTAATGAAAAACTGTTTTTT
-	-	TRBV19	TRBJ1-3	CASSPGSAGNTIYF	TGTGCCAGTTCCCCGGGGTCGGCTGGAAACACCATATATTTT
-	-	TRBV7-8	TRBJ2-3	CASSLDAGRADTQYF	TGTGCCAGCAGCCTCGACGCGGGGCGAGCAGATACGCAGTATTTT
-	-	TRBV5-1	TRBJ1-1	CASSLDYYRGTEAFF	TGCGCCAGCAGCTTGGATTATTACCGTGGAACTGAAGCTTTCTTT
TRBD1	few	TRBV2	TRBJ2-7	CASSTRRGREQYF	TGTGCCAGCAGTACCCGCAGGGGGCGGGAGCAGTACTTC
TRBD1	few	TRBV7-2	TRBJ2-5	CASSLERGRETQYF	TGTGCCAGCAGCTTAGAAAGGGGGCGAGAGACCCAGTACTTC
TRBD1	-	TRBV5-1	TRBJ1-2	CASSNGQGGSYGYTF	TGCGCCAGCAGCAATGGACAGGGGGGTAGCTATGGCTACACCTTC
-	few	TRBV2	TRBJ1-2	CASSEARGQGYGYTF	TGTGCCAGCAGTGAAGCGCGGGGACAAGGCTATGGCTACACCTTC
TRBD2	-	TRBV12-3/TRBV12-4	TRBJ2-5	CASSPMTSGGQETQYF	TGTGCCAGCAGCCCAATGACTAGCGGGGGCCAAGAGACCCAGTACTTC
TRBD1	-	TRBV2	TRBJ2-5	CASSPKEDRYQETQYF	TGTGCCAGCAGCCCCAAAGAGGACAGGTACCAAGAGACCCAGTACTTC
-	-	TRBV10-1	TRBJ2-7	CASSEYKPPYEQYF	TGCGCCAGCAGTGAGTACAAGCCTCCCTACGAGCAGTACTTC
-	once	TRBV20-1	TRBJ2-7	CSASRRSYEQYF	TGCAGTGCTAGCCGACGCTCCTACGAGCAGTACTTC
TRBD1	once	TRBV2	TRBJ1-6	CASSDRQGNNSPLHF	TGTGCCAGCAGTGACCGACAGGGAAATAATTCACCCCTCCACTTT
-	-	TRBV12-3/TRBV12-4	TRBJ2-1	CASARDESREQFF	TGTGCCAGCGCCCGGGACGAGTCACGGGAGCAGTTCTTC
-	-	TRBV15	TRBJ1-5	CATSRDFAGRGRNQPQHF	TGTGCCACCAGCAGAGATTTCGCGGGTAGGGGTAGGAATCAGCCCCAGCATTTT
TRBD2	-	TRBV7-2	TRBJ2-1	CASSQTSGGHNEQFF	TGTGCCAGCAGCCAGACTAGCGGGGGGCACAATGAGCAGTTCTTC
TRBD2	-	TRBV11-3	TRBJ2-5	CTSSLAILAGGVKTQYF	TGTACCAGCAGCTTAGCTATTCTAGCGGGGGGAGTAAAGACCCAGTACTTC
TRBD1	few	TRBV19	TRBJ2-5	CASSTIQQGTQETQYF	TGTGCCAGTAGTACAATCCAACAGGGGACCCAAGAGACCCAGTACTTC
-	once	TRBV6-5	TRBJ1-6	CASSYSVGNSPLHF	TGTGCCAGCAGTTACTCGGTCGGCAATTCACCCCTCCACTTT
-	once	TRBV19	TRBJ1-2	CASRETGTKNNYGYTF	TGTGCCAGTAGGGAGACCGGGACAAAAAATAACTATGGCTACACCTTC
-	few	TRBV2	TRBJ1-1	CASTSDRNTEAFF	TGTGCCAGCACTTCGGACAGGAACACTGAAGCTTTCTTT
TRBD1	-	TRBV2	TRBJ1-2	CASSWDRGFEHGYTF	TGTGCCAGCTCTTGGGACAGGGGGTTTGAGCATGGCTACACCTTC
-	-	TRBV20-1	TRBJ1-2	CSPTASGYGYTF	TGCAGTCCCACCGCCTCGGGCTATGGCTACACCTTC
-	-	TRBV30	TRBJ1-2	CAWAPSTDYGYTF	TGTGCCTGGGCCCCCTCGACAGACTATGGCTACACCTTC
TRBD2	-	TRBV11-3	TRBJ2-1	CASRPTGGEQFF	TGTGCCAGCAGACCTACGGGGGGTGAGCAGTTCTTC
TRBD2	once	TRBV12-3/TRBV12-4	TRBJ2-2	CASSFGAGGAGELFF	TGTGCCAGCAGTTTTGGGGCGGGGGGAGCCGGGGAGCTGTTTTTT
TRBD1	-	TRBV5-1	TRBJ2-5	CASSSGQGRETQYF	TGCGCCAGCAGCTCAGGACAGGGACGGGAGACCCAGTACTTC
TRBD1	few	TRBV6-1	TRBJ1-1	CASHVNRGATEAFF	TGTGCCAGCCATGTAAACAGGGGGGCCACTGAAGCTTTCTTT
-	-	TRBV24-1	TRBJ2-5	CATSDWTVQTQYF	TGTGCCACCAGTGATTGGACCGTCCAGACCCAGTACTTC
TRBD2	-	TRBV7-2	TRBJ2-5	CASSLVPSGGTRGETQYF	TGTGCCAGCAGCTTAGTCCCTAGCGGGGGGACTAGAGGAGAGACCCAGTACTTC
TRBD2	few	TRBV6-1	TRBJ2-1	CASTSGGAPKNEQFF	TGTGCCAGTACTAGCGGGGGGGCCCCAAAAAATGAGCAGTTCTTC
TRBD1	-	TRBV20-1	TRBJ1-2	CSARRQGLSSGYTF	TGCAGTGCTAGGCGACAGGGTTTATCAAGTGGCTACACCTTC
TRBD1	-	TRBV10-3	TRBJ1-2	CAISDPTDRVYGYTF	TGTGCCATCAGTGATCCCACCGACAGGGTCTATGGCTACACCTTC
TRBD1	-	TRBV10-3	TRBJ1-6	CAISDWAGGTSLGSPLHF	TGTGCCATCAGTGATTGGGCAGGGGGCACCTCTTTGGGTTCACCCCTCCACTTT
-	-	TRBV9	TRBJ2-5	CASSIHREETQYF	TGTGCCAGCAGCATCCACAGGGAAGAGACCCAGTACTTC
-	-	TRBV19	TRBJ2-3	CASRQPSTDTQYF	TGTGCCAGTAGACAGCCTAGCACAGATACGCAGTATTTT
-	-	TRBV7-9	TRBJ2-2	CASSSNRQVNTGELFF	TGTGCCAGCAGCTCTAATAGACAGGTGAACACCGGGGAGCTGTTTTTT
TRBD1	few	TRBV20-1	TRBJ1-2	CSASRQGGPRDGYTF	TGCAGTGCTAGTCGCCAGGGGGGACCTAGGGATGGCTACACCTTC
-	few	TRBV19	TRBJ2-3	CASSTDFSGDTQYF	TGTGCCAGTAGTACGGACTTCTCGGGAGATACGCAGTATTTT
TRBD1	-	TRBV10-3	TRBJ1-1	CAISEAGGNTEAFF	TGTGCCATCAGTGAGGCAGGGGGGAACACTGAAGCTTTCTTT
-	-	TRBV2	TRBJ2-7	CASVEDLSSYEQYF	TGTGCCAGCGTTGAGGACCTGAGCTCCTACGAGCAGTACTTC
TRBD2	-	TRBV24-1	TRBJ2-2	CATSPTSGDPKNTGELFF	TGTGCCACCAGTCCGACTAGCGGGGATCCTAAGAACACCGGGGAGCTGTTTTTT
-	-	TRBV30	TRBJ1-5	CAWSVAVFHQPQHF	TGTGCCTGGAGTGTAGCGGTTTTTCATCAGCCCCAGCATTTT
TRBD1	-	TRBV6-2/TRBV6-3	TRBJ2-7	CASSYMGQGAGEQYF	TGTGCCAGCAGTTATATGGGACAGGGGGCAGGAGAGCAGTACTTC
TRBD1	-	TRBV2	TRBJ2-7	CASSRQGASEQYF	TGTGCCAGCAGTAGACAGGGGGCGAGCGAGCAGTACTTC
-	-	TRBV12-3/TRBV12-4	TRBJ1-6	CASSLFRGAVYNSPLHF	TGTGCCAGCAGTTTATTTCGGGGGGCTGTCTATAATTCACCCCTCCACTTT